The sequence of this T cell receptor (beta chain) was determined in a study of identical twins. The study, taken as a whole, reports: A cross-sectional statistical analysis, not follow-up of the same donors, supported the conclusions. Modelling approaches yielded underestimates of out-of-frame TCR alpha sharing between monozygotic twins.

Trimming took off 7 bases at V and 9 bases at J, with 22 bases between the two ends. This CDR3 region has 15 residues. CDR1 SNHLY and CDR2 FYNNEI come from the germline V gene. This clonotype showed up many times. Its antigen is still unknown. MiXCR, run by TCRdb on the 5' RACE reads, gives a single entry per CDR3 protein. The table has hundreds of thousands of distinct CDR3 sequences, around 8.6% seen once. This same sample was also taken into another study, of yellow fever vaccine responses in identical twins. From that paper: Twins reportedly appeared to share part of their vaccine T cell response while keeping part individual.

The genes are TRBV2 and TRBJ2-1; possibly TRBD1 for D (8 bases). The source material was PBMCs. The origin of this receptor is a woman aged 18-30 years in good health. The CDR3 reads CASKYRTGRGSEQFF. The CDR3 DNA sequence: TGTGCCAGCAAATACCGGACAGGGAGGGGGAGTGAGCAGTTCTTC.